Detailed here is one T cell receptor beta chain. This sample is drawn from a study of blood T cell repertoires in COVID-19. Background on the study: Acute and convalescent COVID-19 samples came from the United States, Italy and Spain. Nucleic acid was either cDNA or gDNA, and it came from T cells, B-cell-depleted T cells, or PBMCs.

Authors' data handling: The authors estimated nucleated cell counts from reference gene primer amplification. Clones were read by immunoSEQ multiplex PCR, and TCRdb kept only the in-frame ones, dropping some. The V and J calls and the clone size are those of that table, but D and trimming were determined from the DNA. The sample comprises more than 95,000 clones, 83% of which are singletons, and more than 5% rests with the top ten. In germline, CDR1 is KGHSH, CDR2 LQKENI. The CDR3 runs to 17 residues. J lost 7 bases, V lost 3 bases, and 10 bases had no gene match. Specimen: peripheral blood. This TCR came from a man older than 75 with active or convalescent COVID-19. This chain joins TRBV18 and TRBJ1-5; 12 nucleotides match TRBD1. The CDR3 bases are TGTGCCAGCTCACCCCCGAATACCGGGACAGGGGGCCAGCCCCAGCATTTT. As protein: CASSPPNTGTGGQPQHF.